This T cell receptor beta chain appears in the sequencing data of a study of vaccination effects on CD4 cells after COVID-19. Study-wide findings and caveats: There was marked clonal contraction among infection- and vaccine-induced clones late after vaccination. In the study, convalescent patients were few, and early post-infection timepoints were absent.

Sequencing in the ViraFEST assay came after antigen-specific CD4+ T cells had been expanded with viral peptide pools, which were used to stimulate PBMC. When around 10 days of culture had elapsed, CD4+ T cells were isolated. All participants had two doses of either the BNT162b2 or mRNA-1273 vaccine. Nucleocapsid antibody tests were negative, and the vaccine recipients had no prior SARS-CoV-2 infection. Days 3 and 7 saw half the medium replaced with IL-2 medium. The V and J ends lost 1 base and 1 base respectively, with 8 bases between them. Germline CDR1 reads SGHTS; CDR2 reads YDEGEE. This CDR3 contains 14 residues. Remarks on this clone: Its antigen is unidentified.

Measured with immunoSEQ multiplex PCR; TCRdb has only the in-frame clones, and not every one. The repertoire holds around 22,000 clones, with roughly three quarters as singletons. The gene calls are TRBV5-8 and TRBJ1-1, with no clear D. Sequencing used CD4+ T cells from PBMCs cultured with HCoV-229E spike peptides, obtained after COVID-19 vaccination. The TCR sequence derives from a human donor who received a COVID-19 vaccine. CDR3 bases: TGTGCCAGCAGCTTGAACGGACCGAACACTGAAGCTTTCTTT. Encoded protein: CASSLNGPNTEAFF.